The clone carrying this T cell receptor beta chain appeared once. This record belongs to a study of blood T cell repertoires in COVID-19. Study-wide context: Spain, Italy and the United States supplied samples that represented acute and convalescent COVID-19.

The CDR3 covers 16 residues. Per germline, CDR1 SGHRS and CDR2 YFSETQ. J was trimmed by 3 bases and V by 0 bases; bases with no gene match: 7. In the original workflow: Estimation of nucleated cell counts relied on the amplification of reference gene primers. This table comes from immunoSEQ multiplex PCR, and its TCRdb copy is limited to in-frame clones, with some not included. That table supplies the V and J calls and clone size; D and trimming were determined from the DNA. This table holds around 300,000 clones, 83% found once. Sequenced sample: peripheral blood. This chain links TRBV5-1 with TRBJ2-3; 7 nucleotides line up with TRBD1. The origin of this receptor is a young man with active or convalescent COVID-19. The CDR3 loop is CASSLAVSRGTDTQYF. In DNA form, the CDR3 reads TGCGCCAGCAGCTTGGCGGTATCCAGGGGGACAGATACGCAGTATTTT. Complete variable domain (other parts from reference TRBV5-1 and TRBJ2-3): KAGVTQTPRYLIKTRGQQVTLSCSPISGHRSVSWYQQTPGQGLQFLFEYFSETQRNKGNFPGRFSGRQFSNSRSEMNVSTLELGDSALYLCASSLAVSRGTDTQYFGPGTRLTVL.